This T cell receptor (beta chain) originates from a study of T cells in localized non-small cell lung cancer (dated by TCRdb to the early 2020s). Regarding the research as a whole: Comparing tumors with uninvolved tumor-adjacent lungs, the study looked at the T cell repertoires of hundreds of patients with early-stage NSCLC. A mean age of around 69 years was recorded for the NSCLC patients, of whom under 150 were male and about a hundred were female. The cohort was made up of roughly 250 treatment-naive NSCLC patients whose localized lung tumors had been resected.

TCR beta CDR3 regions were sequenced from DNA using the immunoSEQ Assay. Processing in the source paper ran as follows. T cell density was computed as TCR beta template counts normalized to usable DNA estimated by amplifying housekeeping genes. Using the preseqR package, richness was estimated by extrapolating to 120,000 templates for tissue samples and 400,000 templates for PBMC samples. Clonality was defined as one minus Pielou's evenness. Tissue-enriched TCRs were identified through differential abundance testing performed on productive amino-acid clonotypes, with a minimum total count of 5 and an alpha of 0.1. The Jaccard Index and the Morisita Overlap Index were used to measure repertoire overlap between compartments. GLIPH grouped TCR beta CDR3s together with public tetramer-defined viral CDR3s, and a viral motif had to include at least three viral sequences and also show V-gene enrichment. TCRdb obtained this table from immuneACCESS and retained in-frame rearrangements with V and J assigned. These tables miss some clones; where compared with another copy, unresolved V genes account for less than half of the shortfall, and the remainder is unexplained. V and J calls and clone size are copied from that table; D and trimming were computed from the DNA. The sample includes 2,400 or so clones, with about 29% observed a single time. The ten most abundant clones make up about 15% of the sample.

This clone was recorded a few times. Its antigen remains undetermined. It has no much larger one-base neighbor in the sample; base qualities were not kept. For this chain, trimming is 3 bases at the V end and 10 bases at the J end, and the number of junction bases without a gene match is 1. Measured from the cysteine to the phenylalanine, the CDR3 is 14 residues long. CDR3 DNA only is kept here, 42 bases in frame from base 1. The germline V gene yields SGHNT for CDR1 and YENEEA for CDR2. General study outcomes and caveats: Because the study design was exploratory, TCR variables were selected using unadjusted p-values without false-discovery rate correction. A median of approximately 55 of the top 100 tumor clones were detected in paired uninvolved adjacent lung, and 28 of these tumor clones were also found among the top 100 clones of the paired uninvolved adjacent lung. Because multi-region tumor sequencing was not performed, intratumor heterogeneity could not be ruled out. Higher blood T cell density associated with longer overall survival, while higher adjacent-lung clonality associated with shorter survival. Uninvolved tumor-adjacent lung showed the highest T cell clonality, higher than tumor, which suggests more focused antigenic responses in the adjacent lung.

Uninvolved adjacent lung was sampled at least 2 cm away from the tumor margin, and two independent pathologists confirmed that the tissue had no atypia. At diagnosis, peripheral blood, uninvolved tumor-adjacent lung and tumor were collected and stored as a combination of fresh-frozen and FFPE material. The receptor's source is a woman between 35 and 75 years old with stage II squamous cell lung carcinoma. This specimen was normal lung tissue next to the tumor, taken before any cancer treatment. The sequence links TRBV11-3 to TRBJ2-1; 15 bases in the middle match TRBD2. The DNA sequence is given as TGTGCCAGCAGCTTGGGACTAGCGGGAGGCGAGCAGTTCTTC. The encoded protein is CASSLGLAGGEQFF.